This is a list of T cell receptor beta chains from one sample in a study of shared clonotypes between healthy human individuals. Repertoires were generated with immunoSEQ multiplex PCR, while TCRdb's copy carries only in-frame clones and drops some. The repertoire consists of approximately 1.9 million clones, with just over 90% occurring once and the leading ten covering under 2%. The sequenced sample consisted of naive CD8+ T cells from PBMCs. The source is a man between 18 and 35 years old in good health. Some clones in this sample may be carry-over from other donors' samples. CDR3s include the opening cysteine and the closing phenylalanine or tryptophan. Each record gives: D gene, J gene, clone size, V gene, CDR3 DNA, CDR3 protein. A D gene is named only where the DNA matches it firmly. Size is stated for part of the rows, as once, few or many counts, or as a class when the clone is expanded.

d_gene: NA; j_gene: TRBJ1-1; abundance: NA; v_gene: TRBV27; CDR3nt: TGTGCCAGCAGTTCCAGGGTTGTCGCTGAAGCTTTCTTT; CDR3aa: CASSSRVVAEAFF
d_gene: NA; j_gene: TRBJ1-2; abundance: NA; v_gene: TRBV27; CDR3nt: TGTGCCAGCAGTTTGGAGGGCGGGAACTATGGCTACACCTTC; CDR3aa: CASSLEGGNYGYTF
d_gene: NA; j_gene: TRBJ2-3; abundance: NA; v_gene: TRBV7-9; CDR3nt: TGTGCCAGCACCCCCAGCTACAAGTTGTCAGATACGCAGTATTTT; CDR3aa: CASTPSYKLSDTQYF
d_gene: NA; j_gene: TRBJ1-5; abundance: NA; v_gene: TRBV7-9; CDR3nt: TGTGCCAGCAGCGAGGGACCGGAGGACAAGCATTTT; CDR3aa: CASSEGPEDKHF
d_gene: NA; j_gene: TRBJ1-1; abundance: few; v_gene: TRBV9; CDR3nt: TGTGCCAGCAGCCCAAAGACAGTGATGAACACTGAAGCTTTCTTT; CDR3aa: CASSPKTVMNTEAFF
d_gene: NA; j_gene: TRBJ1-2; abundance: NA; v_gene: TRBV10-2; CDR3nt: TGCGCCAGCTTCACCGGGGGAAACTATGGCTACACCTTC; CDR3aa: CASFTGGNYGYTF
d_gene: TRBD2; j_gene: TRBJ2-1; abundance: NA; v_gene: TRBV9; CDR3nt: TGTGCCAGCAGCGTAGAGGTTAGCGGGAGCTCCAATGAGCAGTTCTTC; CDR3aa: CASSVEVSGSSNEQFF
d_gene: NA; j_gene: TRBJ1-1; abundance: NA; v_gene: TRBV29-1; CDR3nt: TGCAGCGTTGGGAGGGACGCTGAAGCTTTCTTT; CDR3aa: CSVGRDAEAFF
d_gene: NA; j_gene: TRBJ2-1; abundance: NA; v_gene: TRBV29-1; CDR3nt: TGCAGCGTGGCAGGGCATGAGCAGTTCTTC; CDR3aa: CSVAGHEQFF
d_gene: TRBD2; j_gene: TRBJ2-1; abundance: NA; v_gene: TRBV7-9; CDR3nt: TGTGCCAGCAGCCCAAGCGGGGCTTCCTACAATGAGCAGTTCTTC; CDR3aa: CASSPSGASYNEQFF
d_gene: TRBD1; j_gene: TRBJ1-3; abundance: NA; v_gene: TRBV4-3; CDR3nt: TGCGCCAGCAGCCAGGGCCTGACAGGGGTTCTGGGAAACACCATATATTTT; CDR3aa: CASSQGLTGVLGNTIYF
d_gene: NA; j_gene: TRBJ1-1; abundance: NA; v_gene: TRBV5-4; CDR3nt: TGTGCCAGCAGCCCAGAACAGGGTTTTGGGGGTGTAGCTTTCTTT; CDR3aa: CASSPEQGFGGVAFF
d_gene: NA; j_gene: TRBJ2-7; abundance: NA; v_gene: TRBV13; CDR3nt: TGTGCCAGCAGCGCCTCTGGGATGCGGTCCTACGAGCAGTACTTC; CDR3aa: CASSASGMRSYEQYF
d_gene: NA; j_gene: TRBJ2-1; abundance: NA; v_gene: TRBV27; CDR3nt: TGTGCCAGTGCTAAGGGCCCCTGGGGCAATGAGCAGTTCTTC; CDR3aa: CASAKGPWGNEQFF
d_gene: NA; j_gene: TRBJ2-7; abundance: NA; v_gene: TRBV7-6; CDR3nt: TGTGCCAGCAGCTTAGTGGACTTGGGGGAGCAGTACTTC; CDR3aa: CASSLVDLGEQYF